Following are 20 T cell receptor beta chains from one sample sequenced in a study of regulatory T cells in long-lasting Graves disease. Investigators prepared the TCR beta libraries by applying iRepertoire HTBI primers and Arm-PCR of CDR3 regions. TCRdb passed the multiplex PCR reads through MiXCR, listing each CDR3 protein once. The sample yields 350,000 to 450,000 distinct CDR3 sequences, over 15% seen once. As to time point: newly diagnosed GD, antithyroid drugs for less than 3 months. Construction of the TCR library relied on RNA isolated from PBMCs. In addition, the sample was reused for a study of T cells in Graves' hyperthyroidism and ophthalmopathy.

The sequencing here drew on peripheral blood mononuclear cells (PBMCs), taken at new diagnosis, from a patient treated with antithyroid drugs. These receptors came from a man aged 40-50 years with Graves disease.

This clonotype was seen many times. The chain is built from TRBV5-6 and TRBJ1-2; maybe TRBD1 (5 bases). This CDR3 comprises 14 residues. Looked up from germline, CDR1 is SGHDT and CDR2 is YYEEEE. V lost 6 bases and J lost 8, with 20 bases in between. The CDR3 loop reads CASTPGPLTRGYTF. CDR3 DNA: TGTGCCAGCACGCCGGGACCTTTAACGCGGGGCTACACCTTC. The variable domain in full, completed from reference TRBV5-6 and TRBJ1-2, reads DAGVTQSPTHLIKTRGQQVTLRCSPKSGHDTVSWYQQALGQGPQFIFQYYEEEERQRGNFPDRFSGHQFPNYSSELNVNALLLGDSALYLCASTPGPLTRGYTFGSGTRLTVV.

This clonotype was detected ten times or more. The V call is TRBV28, the J call TRBJ1-1; D is unclear. V shed 6 bases and J shed 1 base, with 15 bases lying between them. CDR1 is MDHEN, CDR2 SYDVKM, per germline. The CDR3 has 15 residues. CDR3 region: CASRVAGFGNTEAFF. CDR3 nucleotide sequence: TGTGCCAGCAGAGTCGCGGGTTTCGGGAACACTGAAGCTTTCTTT.

This clonotype was counted ten times or more. J is TRBJ2-1 and V is TRBV3-1; tentatively, D is TRBD2 (6 bases). In germline, CDR1 is LGHDT, CDR2 YNNKEL (reference sequence). This CDR3 has 18 amino acids. Trimming cost V 0 bases and J 2 bases, with 17 bases left between them. The CDR3 DNA is TGTGCCAGCAGCCAAGATCGCGACCGGGACTCTACCTACAATGAGCAGTTCTTC. Translated: CASSQDRDRDSTYNEQFF.

This clonotype was detected a few times. V is TRBV7-9 and J is TRBJ2-4, with 7 bases that match TRBD1. Germline V gene lookup returns CDR1 SEHNR and CDR2 FQNEAQ (reference sequence). CDR3 length equals 14 residues. The trim removed 5 bases at V and 6 bases at J, leaving 7 bases unmatched. The CDR3 nucleotides are TGTGCCAGCAGCCTAGGGGACAGAGTAAACATTCAGTACTTC. The encoded protein is CASSLGDRVNIQYF.

In this sample, this clonotype turned up many times. The CDR3 loop is CASSGGEHSNQPQHF. The CDR3 nucleotides read TGTGCCAGCAGCGGGGGAGAGCATAGCAATCAGCCCCAGCATTTT. The chain combines TRBV2 with TRBJ1-5; D might be TRBD1 (5 bases). The CDR3 totals 15 residues. Germline CDR1 SNHLY, CDR2 FYNNEI. Trimming removed 6 bases at V and 0 bases at J, with 12 bases between.

The chain recombines TRBV20-1 with TRBJ2-5; possibly TRBD2 for D (5 bases). V lost 7 bases and J 2 bases, leaving 11 bases between the germline ends. This CDR3 has 12 amino acids. Germline V lookup: CDR1 DFQATT, CDR2 SNEGSKA (reference sequence). This CDR3 is CSGAGGQETQYF. The CDR3 DNA is TGCAGTGGGGCAGGCGGGCAAGAGACCCAGTACTTC.

This clonotype was seen ten or more times. V is TRBV18 and J is TRBJ2-1; 9 nucleotides line up with TRBD1. Trimming removed 6 bases from V and 2 bases from J; junction bases left unmatched: 2. The germline gives CDR1 KGHSH, CDR2 LQKENI. The CDR3 loop spans 14 amino acids. CDR3 in DNA: TGTGCCAGCTCCTGGGACAGGGCCTACAATGAGCAGTTCTTC. As protein: CASSWDRAYNEQFF.

In this sample, this clonotype turned up many times. The rearrangement uses TRBV20-1 and TRBJ2-3; no reliable D call. CDR3 length: 15 residues. Trimming cost V 3 bases and J 0 bases, with 13 bases left between them. The germline CDR1 and CDR2 sequences are DFQATT and SNEGSKA (reference sequence). DNA for the CDR3: TGCAGTGCTAGTGATAACGTGGGAAGCACAGATACGCAGTATTTT. It translates to CSASDNVGSTDTQYF.

The CDR3: CASSIYDSRNQPQHF. The CDR3 coding sequence is TGTGCCAGTAGTATCTATGACAGTCGCAATCAGCCCCAGCATTTT. The gene calls are TRBV19 and TRBJ1-5, with TRBD1 as a possible D gene (5 bases). V lost 3 bases, J lost 2 bases, and 11 bases lay in between. This CDR3 contains 15 residues. CDR1 and CDR2 (germline): LNHDA, SQIVND (reference sequence).

The chain employs TRBV4-3 and TRBJ2-7; TRBD1 matches 7 bases. CDR1 is LGHNA and CDR2 is YSLEER in the germline V gene. With V trimmed by 0 bases and J by 5 bases, 7 bases remained unmatched. This CDR3 contains 15 residues. In nucleotides, the CDR3 is TGCGCCAGCAGCCAAGAACGGGACAGTTCCCACGAGCAGTACTTC. It encodes CASSQERDSSHEQYF.

The chain combines TRBV28 with TRBJ1-5; D is possibly TRBD1 (6 bases). The CDR3 length is 16 residues. In germline, CDR1 is MDHEN, CDR2 SYDVKM. V was pared by 8 bases and J by 4 bases, with 21 bases between. Here the CDR3 DNA reads TGTGCCAGCGGGAAGTCTAGAGGGGGTGGGAATCAGCCCCAGCATTTT. Protein sequence: CASGKSRGGGNQPQHF.

The chain carries TRBV6-2 or TRBV6-3 and TRBJ1-1, with D perhaps matching TRBD1 (5 bases). The germline V gene encodes CDR1 MNHEY and CDR2 SVGEGT. The V end was cut by 7 bases, the J end by 6 bases, with 15 bases between. The CDR3 has 13 residues. The CDR3 protein is CASTPYTGPEAFF. DNA of the CDR3: TGTGCCAGCACCCCCTACACGGGACCTGAAGCTTTCTTT.

This clonotype has just a few counts. The chain carries TRBV3-1 and TRBJ2-4; D unresolved. Per the germline V gene, CDR1 is LGHDT and CDR2 is YNNKEL (reference sequence). The CDR3 is 18 residues long. V lost 4 bases, J lost 0 bases, and 19 bases lay in between. CDR3 coding DNA: TGTGCCAGCAGCCCTGCCCCGTACTTGACTCTAGCCAAAAACATTCAGTACTTC. Encoded protein: CASSPAPYLTLAKNIQYF. The complete variable domain, with remaining parts taken from reference TRBV3-1 and TRBJ2-4, reads DTAVSQTPKYLVTQMGNDKSIKCEQNLGHDTMYWYKQDSKKFLKIMFSYNNKELIINETVPNRFSPKSPDKAHLNLHINSLELGDSAVYFCASSPAPYLTLAKNIQYFGAGTRLSVL.

V and J are TRBV28 and TRBJ1-2; no clear D. Germline CDR1 reads MDHEN; CDR2 reads SYDVKM. CDR3 length equals 12 residues. Trimming pared 8 bases from V and 4 bases from J, leaving 11 bases between. CDR3 in DNA: TGTGCCAGCGGCGGACTGCGCTATGGCTACACCTTC. Amino acid sequence: CASGGLRYGYTF.

Remarks on this clonotype: A read error likely explains this, since a far larger clone differs by one base. The gene calls are TRBV20-1 and TRBJ2-5; TRBD1 matches at 9 bases. CDR1 and CDR2 (germline): DFQATT, SNEGSKA (reference sequence). The V and J ends lost 2 bases and 11 bases, in that order; junction bases with no gene match: 18. The CDR3 length is 16 residues. The CDR3 region has the DNA TGCAGTGCTAGATCCACAACAGGGGGCTCCTACAATGAGCAGTACTTC. Translating gives CSARSTTGGSYNEQYF.

The rearrangement links TRBV28 to TRBJ2-3; D unclear. V was shortened by 8 bases and J by 6 bases, with 27 bases between the two germline ends. The germline CDR1 and CDR2 sequences are MDHEN and SYDVKM. The CDR3 extends over 17 amino acids. In DNA, the CDR3 is TGTGCCAGCCTTGATCCAACCGGGTCCCGAAAGTGGGATACGCAGTATTTT. The encoded protein is CASLDPTGSRKWDTQYF. The full variable domain, in which reference TRBV28 and TRBJ2-3 provide the parts outside the CDR3, is DVKVTQSSRYLVKRTGEKVFLECVQDMDHENMFWYRQDPGLGLRLIYFSYDVKMKEKGDIPEGYSVSREKKERFSLILESASTNQTSMYLCASLDPTGSRKWDTQYFGPGTRLTVL.

The chain is built from TRBV5-4 and TRBJ2-5; D is unresolved. V shed 4 bases and J shed 5 bases, with 15 bases lying between them. The length of the CDR3 is 14 residues. CDR1 is SGHNT and CDR2 is YYREEE in the germline V gene (reference sequence). CDR3 sequence reads: CASSHDGWTETQYF. For the CDR3, the DNA is TGTGCCAGCAGCCACGACGGGTGGACCGAGACCCAGTACTTC.

This clonotype was seen a few times. V gene TRBV2 combines with J gene TRBJ1-2; D is uncertain. The CDR3 has 11 amino acids. The V gene's germline CDR1 is SNHLY and CDR2 FYNNEI. V was trimmed by 3 bases and J by 8 bases, leaving 7 bases between them. The CDR3 DNA reads as TGTGCCAGCAGTGAGCGAGGGGGCTACACCTTC. The encoded protein is CASSERGGYTF.

The table lists this clonotype with many counts. V and J are TRBV10-3 and TRBJ2-7, with D possibly matching TRBD2 (5 bases). Germline V CDR1 and CDR2: ENHRY, SYGVKD. V lost 3 bases to trimming and J lost 0 bases, with 6 bases between them. This CDR3 region has 13 residues. For the CDR3, the DNA is TGTGCCATCAGTGATCGGGGCTCCTACGAGCAGTACTTC. Amino acid sequence: CAISDRGSYEQYF.

A few counts support this clonotype. This rearrangement joins TRBV11-3 to TRBJ1-1, with D possibly TRBD1 on 5 matching bases. Per germline, CDR1 SGHNT and CDR2 YENEEA. V was trimmed by 1 base and J by 5 bases, leaving 14 bases between them. This CDR3 contains 15 residues. CDR3 DNA sequence: TGTGCCAGCAGCTTAGGGGGGTCGCTGGGGACTGAAGCTTTCTTT. This codes for CASSLGGSLGTEAFF.